This record covers a single T cell receptor beta chain. This entry comes from a study of cytomegalovirus exposure and HLA in healthy donors. Use of 60 Vbeta and 13 Jbeta primers characterized the PCR. Assay: immunoSEQ multiplex PCR; the TCRdb copy retains only in-frame clones and omits some. The table includes about 81,000 clones, 85% to 90% detected once. The CDR3 is 14 residues long. V lost 2 bases and J lost 6, with 14 bases in between. Germline-derived CDR1 and CDR2 are MNHEY and SMNVEV (reference sequence). Material: PBMCs. The rearrangement links TRBV27 to TRBJ2-7; TRBD1 might be the D (5 bases). This receptor was obtained from a man aged 18 to 30 in good health and CMV-seronegative. CDR3 DNA: TGTGCCAGCAGTTTAAGGTCCCAGGGTATCGAGCAGTACTTC. This codes for CASSLRSQGIEQYF.